This is a list of T cell receptor beta chains from one sample in a study of blood T cell repertoires in COVID-19. Profiled with immunoSEQ multiplex PCR; TCRdb holds only in-frame clones, not every one. The sample contains 150,000 to 250,000 clones, more than 75% of which appear only once. Source material: peripheral blood. The receptors originated from a woman in her thirties or forties with COVID-19, enrolled during active disease. Each CDR3 is given with its conserved first and last residue.

J gene: TRBJ1-4
CDR3 length: 15
V gene: TRBV4-3
CDR3 protein: CASSQDGATNEKLFF

J gene: TRBJ2-5
CDR3 length: 14
V gene: TRBV5-1
CDR3 protein: CASSLGQPKETQYF

J gene: TRBJ2-3
CDR3 length: 15
V gene: TRBV7-6
CDR3 protein: CASSLAADSPDTQYF

J gene: TRBJ1-1
CDR3 length: 13
V gene: TRBV3-1/TRBV3-2
CDR3 protein: CASSTLTGSEAFF

J gene: TRBJ2-1
CDR3 length: 16
V gene: TRBV7-8
CDR3 protein: CASSLVGRTSYNEQFF

J gene: TRBJ2-5
CDR3 length: 13
V gene: TRBV19
CDR3 protein: CASSMIGLETQYF

J gene: TRBJ1-1
CDR3 length: 12
V gene: TRBV12-5
CDR3 protein: CASGPINTEAFF

J gene: TRBJ2-3
CDR3 length: 13
V gene: TRBV19
CDR3 protein: CATIGQATDTQYF

J gene: TRBJ2-2
CDR3 length: 17
V gene: TRBV30
CDR3 protein: CAWRGLAGDLNTGELFF

J gene: TRBJ2-1
CDR3 length: 13
V gene: TRBV9
CDR3 protein: CASSVDLGVEQFF

J gene: TRBJ2-2
CDR3 length: 12
V gene: TRBV2
CDR3 protein: CASPDRTGELFF

J gene: TRBJ2-7
CDR3 length: 16
V gene: TRBV7-8
CDR3 protein: CASSLVAGRPSYEQYF

J gene: TRBJ2-2
CDR3 length: 14
V gene: TRBV5-1
CDR3 protein: CASSFSQEPGELFF

J gene: TRBJ1-2
CDR3 length: 13
V gene: TRBV27
CDR3 protein: CASSFRGTDGYTF

J gene: TRBJ2-7
CDR3 length: 16
V gene: TRBV12-5
CDR3 protein: CASGLDRARGSYEQYF

J gene: TRBJ2-3
CDR3 length: 18
V gene: TRBV5-1
CDR3 protein: CASSLGLAGGLGTDTQYF

J gene: TRBJ1-1
CDR3 length: 15
V gene: TRBV4-1
CDR3 protein: CASSQEWGQDRVSAF

J gene: TRBJ1-4
CDR3 length: 15
V gene: TRBV5-1
CDR3 protein: CASSRDRGSDEKLFF

J gene: TRBJ1-1
CDR3 length: 14
V gene: TRBV19
CDR3 protein: CASSIRGMNTEAFF

J gene: TRBJ1-4
CDR3 length: 16
V gene: TRBV6-5
CDR3 protein: CASSYSPTPSNEKLFF

J gene: TRBJ2-7
CDR3 length: 15
V gene: TRBV6-5
CDR3 protein: CASSYTRDSTYEQYF

J gene: TRBJ1-2
CDR3 length: 14
V gene: TRBV7-9
CDR3 protein: CASSMKTAVDGYTF

J gene: TRBJ1-5
CDR3 length: 14
V gene: TRBV18
CDR3 protein: CASSPAMSNQPQHF

J gene: TRBJ1-5
CDR3 length: 15
V gene: TRBV29-1
CDR3 protein: CSVADGILGNQPQHF

J gene: TRBJ2-3
CDR3 length: 13
V gene: TRBV2
CDR3 protein: CASSEAYTDTQYF

J gene: TRBJ2-7
CDR3 length: 18
V gene: TRBV4-1
CDR3 protein: CASSQEGFGEAVVYEQYF

J gene: TRBJ2-5
CDR3 length: 15
V gene: TRBV27
CDR3 protein: CASSSYLAGAETQYF

J gene: TRBJ2-2
CDR3 length: 16
V gene: TRBV10-3
CDR3 protein: CAISEPSKGEGGELFF

J gene: TRBJ2-5
CDR3 length: 13
V gene: TRBV7-2
CDR3 protein: CASSTRDRTPQYF